This T cell receptor beta chain was identified in a study of shared clonotypes between healthy human individuals. Replicate PCRs run on unsorted PBMC used roughly 270 ng DNA, which was around 30,000 T cell genomes. Some clones are missing from TCRdb's copy, which holds only in-frame ones; the method was immunoSEQ multiplex PCR. The table records approximately 500,000 clones, 70% to 80% of them present only once. Unsorted samples drew genomic DNA from roughly 96 million PBMCs. Trimming cost V 5 bases and J 2 bases; bases outside gene matches: 18. Germline values: CDR1 SGHAT, CDR2 FQNNGV. The CDR3 runs 19 residues. This clone was seen only once.

The chain is built from TRBV11-2 and TRBJ2-1; TRBD1 matches at 7 bases. The source material was PBMCs. This TCR derives from a woman in her forties in good health. Some clones in this sample may be carry-over from other donors' samples. Written as DNA, the CDR3 is TGTGCCAGCAGCCCTCGACAGTGGGACAGAAGTGAACCCTACAATGAGCAGTTCTTC. Encoded protein: CASSPRQWDRSEPYNEQFF.